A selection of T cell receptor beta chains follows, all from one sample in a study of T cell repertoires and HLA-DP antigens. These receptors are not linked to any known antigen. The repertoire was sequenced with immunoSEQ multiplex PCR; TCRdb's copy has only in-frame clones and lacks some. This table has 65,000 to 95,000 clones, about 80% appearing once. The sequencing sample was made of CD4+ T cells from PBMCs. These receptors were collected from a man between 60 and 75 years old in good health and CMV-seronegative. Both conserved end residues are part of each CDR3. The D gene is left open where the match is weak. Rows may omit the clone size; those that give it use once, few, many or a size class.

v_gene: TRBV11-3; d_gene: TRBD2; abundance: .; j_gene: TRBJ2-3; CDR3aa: CASSLVAGSTDTQYF; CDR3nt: TGTGCCAGCAGCTTGGTAGCGGGGAGCACAGATACGCAGTATTTT
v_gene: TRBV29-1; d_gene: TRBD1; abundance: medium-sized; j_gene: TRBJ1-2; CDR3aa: CSVTGTGDYGYTF; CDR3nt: TGCAGCGTTACCGGGACAGGGGACTATGGCTACACCTTC
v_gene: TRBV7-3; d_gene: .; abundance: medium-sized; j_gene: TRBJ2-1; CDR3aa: CASSNIRGDEQFF; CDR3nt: TGTGCCAGCAGCAATATCAGGGGTGACGAGCAGTTCTTC
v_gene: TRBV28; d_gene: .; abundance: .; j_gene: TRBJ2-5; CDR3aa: CASSFRETQYF; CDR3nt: TGTGCCAGCAGTTTCCGGGAGACCCAGTACTTC
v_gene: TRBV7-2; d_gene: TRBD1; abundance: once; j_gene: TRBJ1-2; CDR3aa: CASSLLQGAAEGYTF; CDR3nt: TGTGCCAGCAGCCTCCTACAGGGGGCTGCGGAGGGCTACACCTTC
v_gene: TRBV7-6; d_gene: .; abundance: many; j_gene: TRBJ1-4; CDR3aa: CASSPEAGWGNEKLFF; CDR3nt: TGTGCCAGCAGTCCCGAGGCAGGCTGGGGGAATGAAAAACTGTTTTTT
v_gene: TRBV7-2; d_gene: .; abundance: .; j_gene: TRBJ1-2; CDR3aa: CASSLEAGDYYGYTF; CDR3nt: TGTGCCAGCAGCTTAGAGGCCGGGGATTACTATGGCTACACCTTC
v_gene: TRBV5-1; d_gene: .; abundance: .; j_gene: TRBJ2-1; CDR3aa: CASSPLNYNEQFF; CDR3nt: TGCGCCAGCAGCCCTCTGAACTACAATGAGCAGTTCTTC
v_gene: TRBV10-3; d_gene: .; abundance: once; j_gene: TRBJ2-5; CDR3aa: CAISDGRGGFETQYF; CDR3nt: TGTGCCATCAGTGATGGCAGGGGGGGATTTGAGACCCAGTACTTC
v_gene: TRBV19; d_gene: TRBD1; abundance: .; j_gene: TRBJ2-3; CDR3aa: CASSRQGTVGTDTQYF; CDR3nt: TGTGCCAGTAGTAGACAGGGGACAGTTGGCACAGATACGCAGTATTTT
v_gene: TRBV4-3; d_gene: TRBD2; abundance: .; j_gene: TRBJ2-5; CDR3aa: CASSLGLAGDQETQYF; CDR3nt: TGCGCCAGCAGCCTGGGACTAGCGGGAGATCAAGAGACCCAGTACTTC
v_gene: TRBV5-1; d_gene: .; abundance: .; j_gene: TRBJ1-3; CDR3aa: CASSRGGPSSGNTIYF; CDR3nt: TGCGCCAGCAGCCGCGGGGGCCCGAGCTCTGGAAACACCATATATTTT
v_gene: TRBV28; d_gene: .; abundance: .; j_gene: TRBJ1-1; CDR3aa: CASSSALGLDTEAFF; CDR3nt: TGTGCCAGCAGTTCGGCTCTAGGGCTCGACACTGAAGCTTTCTTT
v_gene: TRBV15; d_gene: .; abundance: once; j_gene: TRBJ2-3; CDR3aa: CATSRLEGTDTQYF; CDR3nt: TGTGCCACCAGCAGATTGGAGGGCACAGATACGCAGTATTTT
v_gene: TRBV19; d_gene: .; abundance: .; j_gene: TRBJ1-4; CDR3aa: CASSMSGNEKLFF; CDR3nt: TGTGCCAGTAGTATGTCAGGCAATGAAAAACTGTTTTTT
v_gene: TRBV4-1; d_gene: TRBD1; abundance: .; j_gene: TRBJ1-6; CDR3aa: CASSPRGQGSNSPLHF; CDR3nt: TGCGCCAGCAGCCCCCGGGGACAGGGTTCAAATTCACCCCTCCACTTT
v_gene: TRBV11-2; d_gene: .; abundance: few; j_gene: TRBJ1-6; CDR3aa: CASSFSGDNSPLHF; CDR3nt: TGTGCCAGCAGCTTTTCAGGGGATAATTCACCCCTCCACTTT
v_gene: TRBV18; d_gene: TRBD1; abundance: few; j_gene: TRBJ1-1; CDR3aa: CASSAQLSDRGLTEAFF; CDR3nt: TGTGCCAGCTCGGCCCAACTATCCGACAGGGGGCTTACTGAAGCTTTCTTT
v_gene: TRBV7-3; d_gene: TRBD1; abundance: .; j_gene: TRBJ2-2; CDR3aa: CASSPDRANTGELFF; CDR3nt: TGTGCCAGCAGCCCGGACAGGGCAAACACCGGGGAGCTGTTTTTT
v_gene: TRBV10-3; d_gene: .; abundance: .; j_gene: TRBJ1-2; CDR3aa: CAVGIGEDYGYTF; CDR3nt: TGTGCCGTCGGAATAGGGGAGGACTATGGCTACACCTTC
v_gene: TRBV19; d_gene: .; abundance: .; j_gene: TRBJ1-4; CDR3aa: CASSGTATTNEKLFF; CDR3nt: TGTGCCAGTAGTGGGACCGCTACAACTAATGAAAAACTGTTTTTT
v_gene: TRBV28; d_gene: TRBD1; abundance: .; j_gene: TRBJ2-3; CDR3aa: CASSRTGGTSSTDTQYF; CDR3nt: TGTGCCAGCAGTCGGACAGGGGGCACCTCTAGCACAGATACGCAGTATTTT
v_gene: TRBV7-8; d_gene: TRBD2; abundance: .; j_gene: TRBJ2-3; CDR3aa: CASSPRTSGGIARTDTQYF; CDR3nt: TGTGCCAGCAGCCCCAGGACTAGCGGGGGGATCGCACGCACAGATACGCAGTATTTT
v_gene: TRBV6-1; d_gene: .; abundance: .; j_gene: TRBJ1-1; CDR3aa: CASSEGQGGTEAFF; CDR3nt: TGTGCCAGCAGTGAGGGGCAGGGAGGAACTGAAGCTTTCTTT
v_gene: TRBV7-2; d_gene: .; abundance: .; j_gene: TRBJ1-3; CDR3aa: CASSLGPGSTGNTIYF; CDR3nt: TGTGCCAGCAGCTTAGGTCCAGGCTCGACTGGAAACACCATATATTTT
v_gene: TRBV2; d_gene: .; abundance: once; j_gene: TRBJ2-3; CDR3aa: CASGGGTDTQYF; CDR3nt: TGTGCCAGTGGAGGGGGCACAGATACGCAGTATTTT
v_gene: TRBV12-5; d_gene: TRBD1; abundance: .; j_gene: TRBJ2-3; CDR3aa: CASGLPWTGGSTDTQYF; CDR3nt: TGTGCTAGTGGTTTGCCTTGGACAGGAGGTAGCACAGATACGCAGTATTTT
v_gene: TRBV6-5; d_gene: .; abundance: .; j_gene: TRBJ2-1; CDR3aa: CASSRGARNEQFF; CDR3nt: TGTGCCAGCTCACGGGGGGCACGGAATGAGCAGTTCTTC
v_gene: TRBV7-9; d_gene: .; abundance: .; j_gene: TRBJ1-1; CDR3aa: CASSLRTTGSAEAFF; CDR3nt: TGTGCCAGCAGCTTAAGAACAACAGGGTCTGCTGAAGCTTTCTTT
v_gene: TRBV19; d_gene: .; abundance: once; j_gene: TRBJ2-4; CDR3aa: CASSMGPGAVTAKNIQYF; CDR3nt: TGTGCCAGTAGTATGGGTCCGGGAGCCGTTACGGCCAAAAACATTCAGTACTTC
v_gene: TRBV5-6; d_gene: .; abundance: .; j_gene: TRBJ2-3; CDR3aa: CASSLGSGSDTQYF; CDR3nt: TGTGCCAGCAGCTTGGGGTCGGGGTCAGATACGCAGTATTTT
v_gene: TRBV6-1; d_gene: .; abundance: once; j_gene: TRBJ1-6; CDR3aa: CASNPGGRSPLHF; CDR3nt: TGTGCCAGCAACCCGGGGGGTCGGTCACCCCTCCACTTT
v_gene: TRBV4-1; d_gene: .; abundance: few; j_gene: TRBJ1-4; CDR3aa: CASSQDRSLSTNEKLFF; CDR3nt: TGCGCCAGCAGTCAAGATCGGTCACTGTCAACTAATGAAAAACTGTTTTTT
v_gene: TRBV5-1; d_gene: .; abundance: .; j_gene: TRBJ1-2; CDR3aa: CASSLAPGESGGYTF; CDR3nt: TGCGCCAGCAGCTTGGCCCCAGGGGAAAGCGGTGGCTACACCTTC
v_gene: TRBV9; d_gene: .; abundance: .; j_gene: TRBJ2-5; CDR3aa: CASSVGGSQETQYF; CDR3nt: TGTGCCAGCAGCGTAGGGGGATCCCAAGAGACCCAGTACTTC
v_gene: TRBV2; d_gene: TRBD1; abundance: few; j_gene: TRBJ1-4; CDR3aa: CASRLGQGNEKLFF; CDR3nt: TGTGCCAGCAGACTGGGACAGGGGAATGAAAAACTGTTTTTT
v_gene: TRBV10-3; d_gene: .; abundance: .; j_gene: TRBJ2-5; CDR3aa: CAISESGSWETQYF; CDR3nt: TGTGCCATCAGTGAGTCGGGCTCATGGGAGACCCAGTACTTC
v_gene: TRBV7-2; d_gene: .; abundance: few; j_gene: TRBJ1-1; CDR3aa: CASSLGWGNTEAFF; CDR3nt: TGTGCCAGCAGCTTGGGTTGGGGGAACACTGAAGCTTTCTTT
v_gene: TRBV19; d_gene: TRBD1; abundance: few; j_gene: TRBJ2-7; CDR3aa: CASSHRDRVAYEQYF; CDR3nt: TGTGCCAGTAGTCACCGGGACAGGGTCGCCTACGAGCAGTACTTC
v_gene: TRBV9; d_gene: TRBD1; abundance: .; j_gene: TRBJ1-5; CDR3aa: CASSLTGTSNQPQHF; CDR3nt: TGTGCCAGCAGTTTGACAGGGACTAGCAATCAGCCCCAGCATTTT
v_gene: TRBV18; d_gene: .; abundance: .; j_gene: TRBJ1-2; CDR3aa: CASSPPSPYGYTF; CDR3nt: TGTGCCAGCTCACCCCCCTCGCCCTATGGCTACACCTTC
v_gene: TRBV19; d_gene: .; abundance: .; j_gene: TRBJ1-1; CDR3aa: CASSRDPWNTEAFF; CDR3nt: TGTGCCAGTAGTAGGGACCCCTGGAACACTGAAGCTTTCTTT
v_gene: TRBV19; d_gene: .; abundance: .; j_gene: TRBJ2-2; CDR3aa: CASSIPRLNTGELFF; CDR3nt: TGTGCCAGTAGTATTCCCCGACTGAACACCGGGGAGCTGTTTTTT
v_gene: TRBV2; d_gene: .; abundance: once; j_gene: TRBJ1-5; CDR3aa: CASSGNSPNQPQHF; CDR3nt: TGTGCCAGCAGTGGAAACAGTCCCAATCAGCCCCAGCATTTT
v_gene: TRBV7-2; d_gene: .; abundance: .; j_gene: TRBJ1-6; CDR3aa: CASSPSTGGVLYNSPLHF; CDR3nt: TGTGCCAGCAGCCCTAGCACGGGGGGAGTCCTCTATAATTCACCCCTCCACTTT